One T cell receptor beta chain is described in this entry. The target antigen is unknown. CDR3 length: 14 residues. Germline V gene data show CDR1 as LGHNA and CDR2 as YSLEER. V dropped 4 bases and J dropped 1 base, with 10 bases sitting between them. This PCR relied on a set of 60 Vbeta primers and 13 Jbeta primers. Profiling relied on immunoSEQ multiplex PCR, and the TCRdb table lists in-frame clones only, not all of them. The data contain approximately 110,000 clones, around three quarters of them seen just once; the ten biggest clones take up around 5%. This sample is part of a study of cytomegalovirus exposure and HLA in healthy donors. General study findings and limits: Earlier analysis yielded a pattern in which most TCR beta V segments were productive about 90% or about 30% of the time. Most CMV-associated TCR beta chains appeared HLA-restricted in a later analysis. Cytomegalovirus association was listed for 150 to 200 TCR beta chains.

The receptor was derived from a man aged 25-40 years in good health and CMV-seropositive. Source material: PBMCs. The chain is built from TRBV4-3 and TRBJ1-1; the D gene is possibly TRBD1 (6 bases). The CDR3 is CASSLGTSNTEAFF. The CDR3 DNA follows: TGCGCCAGCAGCCTCGGGACATCGAACACTGAAGCTTTCTTT.